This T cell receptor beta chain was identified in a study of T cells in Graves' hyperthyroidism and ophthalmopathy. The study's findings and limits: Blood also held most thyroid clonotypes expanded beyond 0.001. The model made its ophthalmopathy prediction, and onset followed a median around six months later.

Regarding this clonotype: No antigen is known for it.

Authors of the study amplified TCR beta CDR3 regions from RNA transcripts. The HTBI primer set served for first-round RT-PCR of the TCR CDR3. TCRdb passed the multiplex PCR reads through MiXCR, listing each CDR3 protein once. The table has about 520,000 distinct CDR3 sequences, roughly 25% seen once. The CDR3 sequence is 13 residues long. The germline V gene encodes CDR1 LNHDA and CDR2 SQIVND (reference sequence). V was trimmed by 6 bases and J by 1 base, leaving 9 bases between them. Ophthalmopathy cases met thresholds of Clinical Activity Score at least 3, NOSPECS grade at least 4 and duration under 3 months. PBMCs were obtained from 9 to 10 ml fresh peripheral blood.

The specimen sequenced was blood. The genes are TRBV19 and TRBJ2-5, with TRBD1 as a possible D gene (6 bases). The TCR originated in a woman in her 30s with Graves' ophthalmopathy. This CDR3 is CASRETGQETQYF. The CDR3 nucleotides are TGTGCCAGTAGGGAGACAGGCCAAGAGACCCAGTACTTC. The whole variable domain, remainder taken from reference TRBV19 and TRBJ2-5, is DGGITQSPKYLFRKEGQNVTLSCEQNLNHDAMYWYRQDPGQGLRLIYYSQIVNDFQKGDIAEGYSVSREKKESFPLTVTSAQKNPTAFYLCASRETGQETQYFGPGTRLLVL.